Presented here are 8 T cell receptor beta chains from one specimen sequenced in a study of cytomegalovirus exposure and HLA in healthy donors. PCR primers comprised 60 Vbeta and 13 Jbeta primers. Profiled with immunoSEQ multiplex PCR; TCRdb holds only in-frame clones, not every one. The sample lists about 84,000 clones; around 66% were seen once. Material for sequencing was PBMCs. The receptors here all came from a woman aged 40-49 years in good health and CMV-seropositive.

This sequence joins TRBV29-1 and TRBJ2-7, with D perhaps matching TRBD1 (5 bases). Germline lookup yields CDR1 SQVTM and CDR2 ANQGSEA. The CDR3 covers 13 residues. Trimming shortened V by 5 bases and J by 1 base, and 12 bases separated the two germline ends. In DNA, the CDR3 is TGCAGCGTTCTCCAAGGGGTATCCTACGAGCAGTACTTC. Amino acid sequence: CSVLQGVSYEQYF.

The chain employs TRBV28 and TRBJ1-2; D call uncertain. The CDR3 sequence is 11 residues long. Trimming removed 2 bases at V and 8 bases at J, with 6 bases between. Germline-derived CDR1 and CDR2 are MDHEN and SYDVKM. The CDR3 sequence: CASSLEGGYTF. The CDR3 DNA is TGTGCCAGCAGTTTAGAGGGCGGCTACACCTTC.

The gene calls are TRBV18 and TRBJ2-1; 9 nucleotides align to TRBD1. Trimming took 2 bases from V and 3 from J; bases not matched to a gene: 5. CDR3 length equals 16 residues. CDR1 and CDR2 from the germline V gene are KGHSH and LQKENI. The CDR3 DNA is TGTGCCAGCTCACCATCCGGGACAGGGATCTACAATGAGCAGTTCTTC. The encoded protein is CASSPSGTGIYNEQFF. The full variable domain, rest sourced from reference TRBV18 and TRBJ2-1, is NAGVMQNPRHLVRRRGQEARLRCSPMKGHSHVYWYRQLPEEGLKFMVYLQKENIIDESGMPKERFSAEFPKEGPSILRIQQVVRGDSAAYFCASSPSGTGIYNEQFFGPGTRLTVL.

The chain carries TRBV7-9 and TRBJ2-1; TRBD2 agrees at 10 bases. The germline V gene encodes CDR1 SEHNR and CDR2 FQNEAQ (reference sequence). V gave up 4 bases and J gave up 7 bases; unmatched junction bases: 16. This CDR3 region has 18 residues. CDR3 in DNA: TGTGCCAGCAGCTCAACCCTTTTAGCGGGAGGATTGCCGAATGAGCAGTTCTTC. It codes for CASSSTLLAGGLPNEQFF.

This clone was detected many times. This rearrangement joins TRBV9 to TRBJ1-1; possible D gene TRBD1, 5 bases. The CDR3 extends over 16 amino acids. The V and J ends lost 1 base and 0 bases respectively, with 13 bases between them. CDR1 is SGDLS, CDR2 YYNGEE, per germline. The chain's CDR3 is CASSVSYRLLNTEAFF. Written as DNA, the CDR3 is TGTGCCAGCAGCGTAAGTTACAGGCTATTGAACACTGAAGCTTTCTTT.

This clone was seen just once. This chain joins TRBV10-3 and TRBJ2-2, with 7 bases aligning to TRBD1. V gave up 3 bases and J gave up 3 bases; unmatched junction bases: 7. The length of the CDR3 is 16 residues. Germline CDR1 reads ENHRY; CDR2 reads SYGVKD. CDR3 protein: CAISDPRTGDTGELFF. The CDR3 coding sequence is TGTGCCATCAGTGACCCAAGAACAGGGGACACCGGGGAGCTGTTTTTT.

The chain combines TRBV28 with TRBJ2-7; D call uncertain. Germline V gene data show CDR1 as MDHEN and CDR2 as SYDVKM. V dropped 3 bases and J dropped 2 bases, with 14 bases sitting between them. The CDR3 covers 15 residues. The CDR3 sequence is CASSLPPGAAYEQYF. The CDR3, as DNA: TGTGCCAGCAGTTTGCCGCCGGGTGCAGCCTACGAGCAGTACTTC.

This chain uses TRBV18 with TRBJ1-2; 8 bases fit TRBD1. The CDR3 runs to 14 residues. Trimming removed 5 bases from V and 4 bases from J; junction bases left unmatched: 6. The germline V gene has CDR1 KGHSH and CDR2 LQKENI. CDR3 sequence (DNA): TGTGCCAGCTCAACTGCTGGACAGGGCTATGGCTACACCTTC. This encodes CASSTAGQGYGYTF.